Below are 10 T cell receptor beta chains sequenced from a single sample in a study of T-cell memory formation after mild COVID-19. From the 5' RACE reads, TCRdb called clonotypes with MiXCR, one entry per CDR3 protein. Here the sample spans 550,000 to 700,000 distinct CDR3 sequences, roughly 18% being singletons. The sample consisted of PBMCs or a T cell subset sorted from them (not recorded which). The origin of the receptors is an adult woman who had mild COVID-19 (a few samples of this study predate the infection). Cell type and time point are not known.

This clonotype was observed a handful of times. The chain's CDR3 is CSAQRTSGRGEQFF. CDR3 bases: TGCAGTGCTCAGAGGACTAGCGGGAGAGGTGAGCAGTTCTTC. The rearrangement links TRBV20-1 to TRBJ2-1, with TRBD2 matching 13 bases. The CDR3 totals 14 residues. The germline CDR1 and CDR2 sequences are DFQATT and SNEGSKA (reference sequence). Losses at the gene ends were 5 bases for V and 9 bases for J; bases not matched to a gene: 7.

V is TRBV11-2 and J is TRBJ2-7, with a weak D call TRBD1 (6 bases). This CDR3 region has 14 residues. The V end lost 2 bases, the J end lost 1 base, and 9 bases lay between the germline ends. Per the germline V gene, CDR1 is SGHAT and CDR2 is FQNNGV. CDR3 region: CASSLTGQSYEQYF. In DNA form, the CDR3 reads TGTGCCAGCAGCTTAACCGGACAGTCCTACGAGCAGTACTTC.

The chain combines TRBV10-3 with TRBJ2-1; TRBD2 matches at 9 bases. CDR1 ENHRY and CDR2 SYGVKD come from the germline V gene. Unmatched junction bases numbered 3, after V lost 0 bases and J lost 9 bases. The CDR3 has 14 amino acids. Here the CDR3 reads CAISESSGGLEQFF. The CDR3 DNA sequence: TGTGCCATCAGTGAGTCTAGCGGGGGCCTTGAGCAGTTCTTC.

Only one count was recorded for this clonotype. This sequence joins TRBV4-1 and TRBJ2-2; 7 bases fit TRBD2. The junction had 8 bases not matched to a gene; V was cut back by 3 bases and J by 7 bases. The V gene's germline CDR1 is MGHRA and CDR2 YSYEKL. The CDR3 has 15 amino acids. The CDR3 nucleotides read TGCGCCAGCAGCCACGCTACGGGGGGAGGCGGGGAGCTGTTTTTT. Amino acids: CASSHATGGGGELFF.

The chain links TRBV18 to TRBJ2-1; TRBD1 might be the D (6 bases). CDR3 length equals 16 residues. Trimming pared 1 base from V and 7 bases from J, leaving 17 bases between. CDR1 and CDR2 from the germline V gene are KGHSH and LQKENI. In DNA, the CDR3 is TGTGCCAGCTCACCACTTACAGGGTCGTTCAATAATGAGCAGTTCTTC. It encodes CASSPLTGSFNNEQFF. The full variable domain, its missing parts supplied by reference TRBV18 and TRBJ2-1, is NAGVMQNPRHLVRRRGQEARLRCSPMKGHSHVYWYRQLPEEGLKFMVYLQKENIIDESGMPKERFSAEFPKEGPSILRIQQVVRGDSAAYFCASSPLTGSFNNEQFFGPGTRLTVL.

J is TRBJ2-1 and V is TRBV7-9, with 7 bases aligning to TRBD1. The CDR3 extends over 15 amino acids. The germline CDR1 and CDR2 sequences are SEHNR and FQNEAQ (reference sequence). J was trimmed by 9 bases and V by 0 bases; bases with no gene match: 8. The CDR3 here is CASSLAGDRGGEQFF. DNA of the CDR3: TGTGCCAGCAGCTTAGCGGGGGACAGAGGGGGTGAGCAGTTCTTC.

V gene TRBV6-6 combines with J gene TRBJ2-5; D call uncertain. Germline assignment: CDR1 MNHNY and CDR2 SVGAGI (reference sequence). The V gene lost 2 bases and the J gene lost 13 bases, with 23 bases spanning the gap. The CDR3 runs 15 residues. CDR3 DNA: TGTGCCAGCAGTTACCCGGACCGGTCCTCCCGACGGTGGTACTTC. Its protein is CASSYPDRSSRRWYF.

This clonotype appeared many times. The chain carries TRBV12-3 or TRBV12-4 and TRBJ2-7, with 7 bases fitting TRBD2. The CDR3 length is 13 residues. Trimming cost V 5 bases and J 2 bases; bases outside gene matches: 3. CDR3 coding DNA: TGTGCCAGCAGTCACGGGAGGACCTACGAGCAGTACTTC. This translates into CASSHGRTYEQYF.

The DNA of the CDR3 is TGCGCCAGCAGCTTTCAGGGTGAGGAGACCCAGTACTTC. Its translation is CASSFQGEETQYF. This rearrangement joins TRBV5-1 to TRBJ2-5, with D possibly matching TRBD1 (5 bases). V was cut by 2 bases and J by 5 bases, with 10 bases left in between. The V gene's germline CDR1 is SGHRS and CDR2 YFSETQ. CDR3 length equals 13 residues.

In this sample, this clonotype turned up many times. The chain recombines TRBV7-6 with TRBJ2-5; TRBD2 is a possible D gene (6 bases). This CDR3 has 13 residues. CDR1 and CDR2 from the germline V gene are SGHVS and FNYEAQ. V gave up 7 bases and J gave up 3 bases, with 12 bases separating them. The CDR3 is CASTRGGEETQYF. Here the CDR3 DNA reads TGTGCCAGCACACGCGGCGGGGAAGAGACCCAGTACTTC.